This TCR beta chain was sequenced in a study of blood T cell repertoires in COVID-19. Data came from immunoSEQ multiplex PCR; TCRdb stores just in-frame clones and leaves some out. This table has about 130,000 clones, around nine tenths appearing once. Material for sequencing was peripheral blood. The TCR comes from a man in his 60s with active or convalescent COVID-19.

In nucleotides, the CDR3 is TGTGCCAGCAGTCCCTGGGACAGGGGAGGTGAGCAGTTCTTC. This encodes CASSPWDRGGEQFF. The chain links TRBV27 to TRBJ2-1; 10 bases are a match to TRBD1. This CDR3 is built from 14 residues. CDR1 MNHEY and CDR2 SMNVEV come from the germline V gene (reference sequence). V shed 5 bases, J shed 9 bases, and the junction held 7 bases outside the gene matches.